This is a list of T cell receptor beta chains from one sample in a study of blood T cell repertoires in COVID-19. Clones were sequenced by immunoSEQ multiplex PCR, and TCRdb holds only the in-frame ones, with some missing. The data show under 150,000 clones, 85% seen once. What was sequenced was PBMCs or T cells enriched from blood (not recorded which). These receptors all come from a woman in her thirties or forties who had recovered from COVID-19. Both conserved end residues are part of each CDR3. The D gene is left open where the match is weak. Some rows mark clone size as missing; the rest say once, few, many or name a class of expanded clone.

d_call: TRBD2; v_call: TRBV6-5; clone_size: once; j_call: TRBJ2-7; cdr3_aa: CASSPFSRGSYEQYF; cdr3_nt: TGTGCCAGCTCCCCCTTTTCACGCGGGAGTTACGAGCAGTACTTC
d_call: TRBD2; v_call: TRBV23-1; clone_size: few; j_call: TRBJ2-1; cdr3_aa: CASSPSGRVVNEQFF; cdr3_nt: TGCGCCAGCAGCCCTAGCGGGAGGGTTGTTAATGAGCAGTTCTTC
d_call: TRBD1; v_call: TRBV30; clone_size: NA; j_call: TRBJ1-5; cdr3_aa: CAWSAPGQINQPQHF; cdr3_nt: TGTGCCTGGAGCGCTCCGGGACAGATTAATCAGCCCCAGCATTTT
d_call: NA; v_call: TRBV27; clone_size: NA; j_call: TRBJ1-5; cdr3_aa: CASRQGFGNQPQHF; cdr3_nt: TGTGCCAGCAGACAGGGTTTTGGCAATCAGCCCCAGCATTTT
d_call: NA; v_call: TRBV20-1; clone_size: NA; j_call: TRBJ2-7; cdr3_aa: CSASGRVAYEQYF; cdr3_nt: TGCAGTGCTAGTGGCAGGGTGGCCTACGAGCAGTACTTC
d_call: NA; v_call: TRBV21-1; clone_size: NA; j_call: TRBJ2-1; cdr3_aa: CASSKRWILDNEQFF; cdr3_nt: TGTGCCAGCAGCAAGAGGTGGATACTAGACAATGAGCAGTTCTTC
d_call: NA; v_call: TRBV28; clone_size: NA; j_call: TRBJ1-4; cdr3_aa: CASSLPNEKLFF; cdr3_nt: TGTGCCAGCAGTTTACCGAATGAAAAACTGTTTTTT
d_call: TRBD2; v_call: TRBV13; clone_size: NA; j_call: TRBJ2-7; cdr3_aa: CASSLAGGEYSYEQYF; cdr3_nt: TGTGCCAGCAGCTTAGCGGGGGGAGAATACTCCTACGAGCAGTACTTC
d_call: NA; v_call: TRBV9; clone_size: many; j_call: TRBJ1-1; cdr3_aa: CASSQVNTEAFF; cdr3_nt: TGTGCCAGCTCGCAGGTAAACACTGAAGCTTTCTTT
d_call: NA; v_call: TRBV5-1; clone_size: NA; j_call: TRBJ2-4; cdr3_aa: CASSPSSGGGDIQYF; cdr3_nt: TGCGCCAGCAGCCCATCTAGCGGAGGGGGAGACATTCAGTACTTC
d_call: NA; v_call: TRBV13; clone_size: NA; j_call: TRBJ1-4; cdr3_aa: CASSPMVDSLATNEKLFF; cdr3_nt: TGTGCCAGCAGCCCAATGGTCGACAGTCTAGCAACTAATGAAAAACTGTTTTTT
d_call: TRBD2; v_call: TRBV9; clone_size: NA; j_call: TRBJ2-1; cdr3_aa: CASSVGLAGVNEQFF; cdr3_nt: TGTGCCAGCAGCGTAGGACTAGCGGGAGTTAATGAGCAGTTCTTC
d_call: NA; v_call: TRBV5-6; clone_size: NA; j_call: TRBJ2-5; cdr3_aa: CASSPGYQETQYF; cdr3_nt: TGTGCCAGCAGCCCCGGTTACCAAGAGACCCAGTACTTC
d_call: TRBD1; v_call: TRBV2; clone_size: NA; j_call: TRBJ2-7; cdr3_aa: CASREQGGPYEQYF; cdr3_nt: TGTGCCAGCAGGGAACAGGGGGGCCCCTACGAGCAGTACTTC
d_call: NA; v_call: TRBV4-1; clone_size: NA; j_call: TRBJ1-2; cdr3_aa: CASSQDRVNYGYTF; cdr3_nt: TGCGCCAGCAGCCAAGATCGGGTTAACTATGGCTACACCTTC
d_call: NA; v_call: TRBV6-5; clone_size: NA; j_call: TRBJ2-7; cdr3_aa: CASRSLTGDPYEQYF; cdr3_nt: TGTGCCAGCAGGAGTTTGACTGGAGACCCCTACGAGCAGTACTTC
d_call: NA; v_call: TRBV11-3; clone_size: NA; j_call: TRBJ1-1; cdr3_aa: CASSYQANTEAFF; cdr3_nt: TGTGCCAGCAGCTATCAGGCGAACACTGAAGCTTTCTTT
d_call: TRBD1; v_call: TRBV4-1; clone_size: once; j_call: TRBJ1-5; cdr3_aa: CASTQGGIGNQPQHF; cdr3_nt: TGCGCCAGCACCCAGGGGGGAATTGGCAATCAGCCCCAGCATTTT
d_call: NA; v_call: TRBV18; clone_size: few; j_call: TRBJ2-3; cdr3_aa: CASSPAGQGDTQYF; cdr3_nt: TGTGCCAGCTCCCCGGCAGGGCAGGGAGATACGCAGTATTTT
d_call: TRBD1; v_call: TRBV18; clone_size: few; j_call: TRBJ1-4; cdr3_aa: CASSRDRGQTNEKLFF; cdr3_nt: TGTGCCAGCTCACGAGACAGGGGCCAAACTAATGAAAAACTGTTTTTT
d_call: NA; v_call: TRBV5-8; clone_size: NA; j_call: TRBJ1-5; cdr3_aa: CASSLGTGVNQPQHF; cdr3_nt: TGTGCCAGCAGCTTGGGGACGGGGGTAAATCAGCCCCAGCATTTT
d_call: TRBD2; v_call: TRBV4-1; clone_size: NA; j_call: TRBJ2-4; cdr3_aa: CASSHSGGENIQYF; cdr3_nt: TGCGCCAGCAGCCATAGCGGGGGAGAAAACATTCAGTACTTC
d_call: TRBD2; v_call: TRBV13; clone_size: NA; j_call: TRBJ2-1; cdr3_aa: CASSFNLAGVNEQFF; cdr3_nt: TGTGCCAGCAGCTTCAATCTAGCGGGGGTCAATGAGCAGTTCTTC
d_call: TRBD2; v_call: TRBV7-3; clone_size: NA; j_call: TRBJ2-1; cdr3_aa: CASSPASGSYNEQFF; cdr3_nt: TGTGCCAGCAGCCCAGCTAGCGGGAGTTACAATGAGCAGTTCTTC
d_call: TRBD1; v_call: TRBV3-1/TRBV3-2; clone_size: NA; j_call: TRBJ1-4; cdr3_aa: CASSRNPGQPNEKLFF; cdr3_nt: TGTGCCAGCAGCCGAAACCCGGGACAGCCTAATGAAAAACTGTTTTTT
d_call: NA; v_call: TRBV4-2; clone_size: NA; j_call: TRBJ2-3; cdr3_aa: CASSQAVMSSTDTQYF; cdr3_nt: TGTGCCAGCAGCCAAGCGGTAATGTCTAGCACAGATACGCAGTATTTT
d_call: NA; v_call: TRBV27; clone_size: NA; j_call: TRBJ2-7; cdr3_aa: CASSSFGGEQYF; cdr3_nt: TGTGCCAGCAGTTCGTTCGGGGGTGAGCAGTACTTC
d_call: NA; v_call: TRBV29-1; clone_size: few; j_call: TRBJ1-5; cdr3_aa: CSVVDDYSNQPQHF; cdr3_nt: TGCAGCGTTGTGGACGACTATAGCAATCAGCCCCAGCATTTT
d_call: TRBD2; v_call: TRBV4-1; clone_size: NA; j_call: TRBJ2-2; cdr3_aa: CASSQDPSGATGELFF; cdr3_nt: TGCGCCAGCAGCCAAGACCCTAGCGGGGCAACCGGGGAGCTGTTTTTT
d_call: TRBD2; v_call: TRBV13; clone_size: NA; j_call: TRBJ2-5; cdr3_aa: CASAASAGSAGEETQYF; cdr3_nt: TGTGCCAGCGCAGCTTCCGCTGGGTCTGCGGGGGAAGAGACCCAGTACTTC
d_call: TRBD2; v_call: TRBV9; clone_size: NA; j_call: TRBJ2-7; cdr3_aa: CASSLGGTSGTFSYEQYF; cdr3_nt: TGTGCCAGCAGCCTGGGGGGGACTAGCGGGACCTTCTCCTACGAGCAGTACTTC
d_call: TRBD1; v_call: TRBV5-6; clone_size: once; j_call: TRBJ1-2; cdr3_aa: CASSFTTGWFRDGYTF; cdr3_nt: TGTGCCAGCAGCTTCACGACAGGGTGGTTCCGGGATGGCTACACCTTC
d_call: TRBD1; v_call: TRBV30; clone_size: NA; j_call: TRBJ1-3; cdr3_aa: CAWSTNSGTGYPIGF; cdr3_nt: TGTGCCTGGAGCACGAATTCCGGGACAGGATACCCGATCGGGTTT
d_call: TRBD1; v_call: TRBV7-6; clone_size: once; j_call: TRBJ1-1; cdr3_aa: CASSLSAGGTTEAFF; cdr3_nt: TGTGCCAGCAGCTTATCGGCAGGGGGCACGACTGAAGCTTTCTTT
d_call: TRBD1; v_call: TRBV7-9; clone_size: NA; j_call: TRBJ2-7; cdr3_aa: CASSLRDRGIYEQYF; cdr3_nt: TGTGCCAGCAGCTTGCGAGACAGGGGGATCTACGAGCAGTACTTC
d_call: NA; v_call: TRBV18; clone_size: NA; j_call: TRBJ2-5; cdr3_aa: CASSMTANLETQYF; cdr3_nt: TGTGCCAGCTCAATGACAGCCAATTTGGAGACCCAGTACTTC
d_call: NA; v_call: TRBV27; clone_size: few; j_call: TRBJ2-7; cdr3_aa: CASSLSGGAGYEQYF; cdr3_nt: TGTGCCAGCAGTTTATCCGGCGGGGCGGGCTACGAGCAGTACTTC
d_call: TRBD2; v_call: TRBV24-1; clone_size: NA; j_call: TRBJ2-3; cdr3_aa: CATSDPTGPGGGDTQYF; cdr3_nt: TGTGCCACCAGTGATCCAACGGGGCCGGGAGGGGGAGATACGCAGTATTTT
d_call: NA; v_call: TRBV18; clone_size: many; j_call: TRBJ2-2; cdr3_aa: CASSPYGTTAPTGELFF; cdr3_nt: TGTGCCAGCTCACCGTACGGGACAACTGCGCCCACCGGGGAGCTGTTTTTT
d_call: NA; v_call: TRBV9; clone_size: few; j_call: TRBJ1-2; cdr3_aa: CASSVATNYGYTF; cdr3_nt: TGTGCCAGCAGCGTAGCTACTAACTATGGCTACACCTTC
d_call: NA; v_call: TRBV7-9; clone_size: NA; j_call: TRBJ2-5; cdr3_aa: CASSLRGMGETQYF; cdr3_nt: TGTGCCAGCAGCTTAAGAGGGATGGGGGAGACCCAGTACTTC
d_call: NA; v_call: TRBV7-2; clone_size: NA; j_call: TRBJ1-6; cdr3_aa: CASTTVYNSPLHF; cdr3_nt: TGTGCCAGCACGACAGTCTATAATTCACCCCTCCACTTT